The source of this T cell receptor beta chain is a study of T cell responses to AZD1222 COVID-19 vaccine. Findings and caveats of the study: No repertoire was sampled before or during the peak T cell response, only after it. Most donors were white British and more were female, and clonal diversity was possibly underestimated.

With respect to this clone: Its antigen is unidentified.

Assay: immunoSEQ multiplex PCR; the TCRdb copy retains only in-frame clones and omits some. Among about 120,000 clones listed, 80% to 90% were seen once. The source material was peripheral blood, sampled on day 0 of MenACWY control vaccination. The TCR comes from an adult in good health.

In DNA, the CDR3 is TGTGCCAGCAGCTTGGGGGTGACAGGGCGGAAACTGTTTTTT. Protein: CASSLGVTGRKLFF. The chain uses TRBV7-2 and TRBJ1-4, with 7 bases that match TRBD1. CDR1 is SGHTA and CDR2 is FQGNSA in the germline V gene. The length of the CDR3 is 14 residues. Trimming removed 3 bases from V and 11 bases from J; junction bases left unmatched: 9.